This T cell receptor (beta chain) was recorded in a study of blood T cell repertoires in COVID-19. On the study more broadly: From T cells, B-cell-depleted T cells, or PBMCs came the material, which was cDNA or gDNA.

Germline assignment: CDR1 LNHDA and CDR2 SQIVND (reference sequence). The CDR3 is 15 residues long. V was trimmed by 2 bases and J by 6 bases, leaving 17 bases between them. Participants were aged about 18 to 89 years from approximately 24 US areas. The protocol was immunoSEQ multiplex PCR, while the TCRdb copy is restricted to in-frame clones and leaves out a portion. The sample carries approximately 100,000 clones, about 86% recorded once. The TCR sequence derives from a woman aged 45-65 years who had recovered from COVID-19. The chain combines TRBV19 with TRBJ2-7; D is possibly TRBD2 (6 bases). Sequenced material: PBMCs or T cells enriched from blood (not recorded which). This chain's CDR3 is CASSITEGAGLEQYF. The CDR3 DNA sequence: TGTGCCAGTAGTATAACGGAAGGAGCGGGCCTCGAGCAGTACTTC.